A selection of T cell receptor beta chains follows, all from one sample in a study of shared clonotypes between healthy human individuals. Clones were read by immunoSEQ multiplex PCR, and TCRdb kept only the in-frame ones, dropping some. The table records about 2.3 million clones, 93% of them present only once. Sequenced material: naive CD4+ T cells from PBMCs. The receptors shown here come from a man in his late teens or twenties in good health. Some clones in this sample may be carry-over from other donors' samples. Each CDR3 is given with its conserved first and last residue. The D gene is left open where the match is weak. Size is omitted from some rows. Given values are once, few, many or a class for expanded clones.

V gene	J gene	clone size	D gene	CDR3 protein	CDR3 DNA
TRBV30	TRBJ1-2	once	TRBD1	CAWSMTGAGYGYTF	TGTGCCTGGAGTATGACAGGGGCTGGCTATGGCTACACCTTC
TRBV6-5	TRBJ2-2	.	TRBD1	CASSFAGTGVTGELFF	TGTGCCAGCAGTTTCGCCGGGACAGGGGTTACCGGGGAGCTGTTTTTT
TRBV6-5	TRBJ2-4	once	TRBD1	CASSLDRALAKNIQYF	TGTGCCAGCAGTTTGGACAGGGCTCTAGCCAAAAACATTCAGTACTTC
TRBV25-1	TRBJ1-6	once	.	CASSTGQSYNSPLHF	TGTGCCAGCAGTACAGGACAGTCCTATAATTCACCCCTCCACTTT
TRBV10-3	TRBJ1-2	.	TRBD1	CAIRPGQGKYGYTF	TGTGCCATCAGACCAGGACAGGGGAAATATGGCTACACCTTC
TRBV19	TRBJ2-2	few	.	CASSRPGRTLFGGELFF	TGTGCCAGTAGTCGTCCGGGACGGACCTTATTTGGCGGGGAGCTGTTTTTT
TRBV10-3	TRBJ2-3	.	.	CAITQGLGLTDTQYF	TGTGCCATAACGCAAGGGCTGGGGCTTACAGATACGCAGTATTTT
TRBV5-1	TRBJ1-1	once	.	CASSFDFGTEAFF	TGCGCCAGCAGCTTTGACTTTGGCACTGAAGCTTTCTTT
TRBV12-5	TRBJ2-7	.	TRBD1	CASGPGQGAYEQYF	TGTGCTAGTGGGCCGGGACAGGGGGCCTACGAGCAGTACTTC
TRBV7-2	TRBJ2-7	.	TRBD2	CASSLARGSFDEQYF	TGTGCCAGCAGCTTAGCGCGCGGGAGTTTCGACGAGCAGTACTTC
TRBV10-2	TRBJ2-7	.	.	CASSESRGSEQYF	TGCGCCAGCAGTGAGTCGAGAGGATCCGAGCAGTACTTC
TRBV29-1	TRBJ1-2	.	.	CSACRGIGYGYTF	TGCAGCGCCTGCCGGGGCATCGGCTATGGCTACACCTTC
TRBV7-3	TRBJ1-2	.	.	CASSFDYLLF	TGTGCCAGCAGCTTTGACTACCTTTTATTC
TRBV7-2	TRBJ1-4	.	.	CASSLYGNEKLFF	TGTGCCAGCAGCTTATACGGTAATGAAAAACTGTTTTTT
TRBV5-6	TRBJ2-7	.	.	CASSLGWPPGYEQYF	TGTGCCAGCAGCCTTGGCTGGCCGCCGGGGTACGAGCAGTACTTC
TRBV30	TRBJ1-2	.	.	CAWSVGRGHGGYTF	TGTGCCTGGAGTGTGGGCAGGGGCCATGGTGGCTACACCTTC
TRBV28	TRBJ2-7	once	TRBD1	CASSLPGTGTYEQYF	TGTGCCAGCAGTCTACCCGGGACAGGGACCTACGAGCAGTACTTC
TRBV7-9	TRBJ1-1	few	.	CASSKRGNTEAFF	TGTGCCAGCAGCAAAAGGGGGAACACTGAAGCTTTCTTT
TRBV7-2	TRBJ2-7	.	TRBD2	CASSFGLAGVEQYF	TGTGCCAGCAGCTTCGGACTAGCGGGAGTCGAGCAGTACTTC
TRBV19	TRBJ2-7	.	TRBD2	CASSIVASGSYEQYF	TGTGCCAGTAGTATAGTCGCTAGCGGGAGCTACGAGCAGTACTTC
TRBV7-2	TRBJ2-1	.	.	CASSLAPYNEQFF	TGTGCCAGCAGCCTAGCTCCATACAATGAGCAGTTCTTC
TRBV7-7	TRBJ2-5	.	.	CASSLKLSGETQYF	TGTGCCAGCAGCTTAAAGCTCTCGGGAGAGACCCAGTACTTC
TRBV30	TRBJ2-7	.	.	CAWRTFPGSAGEQYF	TGTGCCTGGAGGACCTTTCCAGGGTCGGCTGGCGAGCAGTACTTC
TRBV10-2	TRBJ2-7	.	.	CASSEGFTPYEQYF	TGCGCCAGCAGTGAAGGGTTTACCCCCTACGAGCAGTACTTC